The clone carrying this TCR beta chain was picked up one time. Its antigen remains unknown. The entry originates in a study of spatial heterogeneity in lung cancer. Study overall: The study consistently detected more beta-chain than alpha-chain sequences. The average count in raw reads for each unique TCR and UMI combination exceeded eight appearances.

Single TCR cDNA molecules each had their own unique molecular identifier. TCRdb passed the 5' RACE reads through MiXCR, listing each CDR3 protein once. Found here are about 85,000 distinct CDR3 sequences, more than 15% of them singletons; the top ten hold around 6.6%. Specified time point: sample taken at primary tumor resection. The authors sequenced whole RNA from tumor, nontumor lung or frozen PBMC without sorting. V was shortened by 7 bases and J by 0 bases, with 12 bases between the two germline ends. This CDR3 has 14 amino acids. Germline CDR1 reads ENHRY; CDR2 reads SYGVKD. Study outcomes and limitations: Ubiquitous expanded tumor TCRs surfaced in blood more at resection than they did at follow-up.

The V gene is TRBV10-3, the J gene TRBJ1-1; tentative D call: TRBD1 (6 bases). This receptor was identified in a male donor with early-stage non-small cell lung cancer. This specimen was PBMCs, taken at surgery. Here the CDR3 reads CAITRTEMNTEAFF. The CDR3 nucleotides are TGTGCCATCACCCGGACAGAGATGAACACTGAAGCTTTCTTT.